Detailed here is one T cell receptor beta chain. Antigen: not known. Additional DNA sequences in this sample encode the identical CDR3. The data stem from a study of CD8+ T cells in alopecia areata. The study, taken as a whole, reports: Patients shared TCRs less clearly than mice did, possibly for HLA-related reasons. Among the cells sequenced in scalp samples are also the resident alphabeta T cells of normal skin. Greater clonality was observed in lesional scalp samples, especially alopecia totalis/universalis, versus normal scalp.

A FACSAria was used to sort CD4+ and CD8+ T cells. These cells came from PBMCs. RNA was isolated and reverse transcribed to cDNA, the sequencing template. Clones were sequenced by immunoSEQ multiplex PCR, and TCRdb holds only the in-frame ones, with some missing. The sample lists about 200,000 clones, around three fifths occurring once. Germline V gene sequence: CDR1 SGHRS, CDR2 YFSETQ. This CDR3 spans 15 amino acids. After removal of 0 bases from V and 5 bases from J, the junction contained 5 bases not matched to a gene. This sequence joins TRBV5-1 and TRBJ2-5, with TRBD2 matching 9 bases. Material: CD8+ T cells sorted from blood. This sequence was found in a human donor in good health. The DNA for the CDR3 is TGCGCCAGCAGCTTGGGGTTAGCGGGGGCGGAGACCCAGTACTTC. This encodes CASSLGLAGAETQYF.